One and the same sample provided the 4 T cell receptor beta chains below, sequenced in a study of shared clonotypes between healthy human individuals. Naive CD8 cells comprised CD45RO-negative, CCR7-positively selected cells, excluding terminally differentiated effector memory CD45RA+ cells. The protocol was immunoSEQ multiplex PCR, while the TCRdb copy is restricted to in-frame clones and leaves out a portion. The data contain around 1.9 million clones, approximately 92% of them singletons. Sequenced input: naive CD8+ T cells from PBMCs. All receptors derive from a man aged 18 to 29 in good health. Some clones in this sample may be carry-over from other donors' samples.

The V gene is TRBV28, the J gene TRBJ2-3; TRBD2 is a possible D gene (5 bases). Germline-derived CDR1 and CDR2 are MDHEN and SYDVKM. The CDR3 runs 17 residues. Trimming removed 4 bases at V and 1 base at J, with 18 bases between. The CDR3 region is CASSSPILDWGTDTQYF. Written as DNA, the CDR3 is TGTGCCAGCAGTTCACCCATTTTGGACTGGGGCACAGATACGCAGTATTTT.

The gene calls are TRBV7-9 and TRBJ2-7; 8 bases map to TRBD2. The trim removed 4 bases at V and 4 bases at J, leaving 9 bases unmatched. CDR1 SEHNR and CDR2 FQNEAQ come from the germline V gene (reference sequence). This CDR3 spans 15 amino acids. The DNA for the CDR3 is TGTGCCAGCAGCTCCTCCGGGGGGGGGCGGTACGAGCAGTACTTC. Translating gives CASSSSGGGRYEQYF.

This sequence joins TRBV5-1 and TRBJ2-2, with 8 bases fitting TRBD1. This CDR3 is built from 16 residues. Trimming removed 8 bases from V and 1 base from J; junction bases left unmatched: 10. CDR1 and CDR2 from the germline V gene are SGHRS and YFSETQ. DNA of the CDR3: TGCGCCAGTACATGGGGGACAGGAAAGAACACCGGGGAGCTGTTTTTT. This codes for CASTWGTGKNTGELFF.

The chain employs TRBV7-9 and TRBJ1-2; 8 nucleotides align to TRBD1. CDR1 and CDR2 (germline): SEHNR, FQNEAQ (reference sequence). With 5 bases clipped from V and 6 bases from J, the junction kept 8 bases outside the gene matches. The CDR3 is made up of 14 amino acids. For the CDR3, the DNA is TGTGCCAGCAGCACAGGACAGGGCAATGATGGCTACACCTTC. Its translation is CASSTGQGNDGYTF.